This record concerns one T cell receptor beta chain sequence. The antigen this receptor binds is unknown. Per-base quality was not reported, and no clone a single base away is much larger than it. Measured from the cysteine to the phenylalanine, the CDR3 is 15 residues long. Only the CDR3 DNA is retained, 45 bases long and in frame from the first base. For this chain, trimming is 6 bases at the V end and 5 bases at the J end, and the number of junction bases without a gene match is 9. The germline V gene sets CDR1 to MNHNS and CDR2 to SASEGT. The library was obtained by the immunoSEQ multiplex PCR assay. In TCRdb, the immuneACCESS table is reduced to in-frame sequences with V and J assigned. These tables do not hold every clone; where another copy was compared, an unresolved V gene accounts for under half, and the others remain unexplained. For this sample there are tens of thousands of clones; 84% appear just once. The ten largest clones add up to around 0.58% of the sample.

The record originates from a study of T cell changes during pregnancy in multiple sclerosis (dated by TCRdb to between 2018 and 2021). As for the study more broadly: The study looked at changes in the T cell repertoire across pregnancy in women with multiple sclerosis.

The rearrangement joined TRBV6-1 to TRBJ2-5; 10 central nucleotides agree with TRBD2. The sequencing here drew on CD4+ T cells from peripheral blood mononuclear cells, taken before pregnancy. The TCR sequence derives from a female donor with multiple sclerosis, enrolled in a pregnancy study. The sequence in DNA is TGTGCCAGCAGCTTCCTAGCGGGAGATAGGGAGACCCAGTACTTC. Its protein product is CASSFLAGDRETQYF.